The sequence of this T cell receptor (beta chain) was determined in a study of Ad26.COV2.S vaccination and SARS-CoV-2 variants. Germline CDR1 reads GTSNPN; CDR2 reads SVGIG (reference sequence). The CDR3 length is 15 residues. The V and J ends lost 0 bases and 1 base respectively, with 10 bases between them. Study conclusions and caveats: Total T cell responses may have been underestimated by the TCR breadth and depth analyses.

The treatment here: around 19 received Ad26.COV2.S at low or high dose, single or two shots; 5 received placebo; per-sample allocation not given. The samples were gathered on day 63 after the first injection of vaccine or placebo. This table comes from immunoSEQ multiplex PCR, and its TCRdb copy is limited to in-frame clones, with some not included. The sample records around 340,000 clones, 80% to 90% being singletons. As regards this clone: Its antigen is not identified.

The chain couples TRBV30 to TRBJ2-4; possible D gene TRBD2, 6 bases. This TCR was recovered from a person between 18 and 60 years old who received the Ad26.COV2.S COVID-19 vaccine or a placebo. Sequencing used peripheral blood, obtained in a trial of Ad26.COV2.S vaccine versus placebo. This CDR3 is CAWSVSGGAKNIQYF. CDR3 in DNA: TGTGCCTGGAGTGTAAGCGGAGGGGCCAAAAACATTCAGTACTTC. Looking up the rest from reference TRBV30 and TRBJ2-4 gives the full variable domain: SQTIHQWPATLVQPVGSPLSLECTVEGTSNPNLYWYRQAAGRGLQLLFYSVGIGQISSEVPQNLSASRPQDRQFILSSKKLLLSDSGFYLCAWSVSGGAKNIQYFGAGTRLSVL.